This T cell receptor (beta chain) comes out of a study of CD8 T cells in ankylosing spondylitis. Comment on this clonotype: Antigen: not known.

Overall study findings and caveats: A motif of 7 to 9 highly homologous TCR beta variants was seen as apparently characteristic of ankylosing spondylitis blood.

Via MiXCR, TCRdb re-called the 5' RACE reads, giving one row per CDR3 protein. The data contain 670,000 or so distinct CDR3 sequences, roughly 19% of them seen just once; the ten biggest clones take up under 20%. CDR1 and CDR2 (germline): SEHNR, FQNEAQ (reference sequence). Trimming pared 1 base from V and 1 base from J, leaving 10 bases between. This CDR3 has 15 amino acids. The sequenced material came from blood, either unsorted or a sorted T cell fraction (not recorded which). The receptor was isolated from a male donor with ankylosing spondylitis. The chain couples TRBV7-9 to TRBJ1-2; TRBD1 might be the D (5 bases). CDR3 amino acids: CASSLGDGINYGYTF. CDR3 sequence (DNA): TGTGCCAGCAGCTTAGGGGACGGAATTAACTATGGCTACACCTTC.